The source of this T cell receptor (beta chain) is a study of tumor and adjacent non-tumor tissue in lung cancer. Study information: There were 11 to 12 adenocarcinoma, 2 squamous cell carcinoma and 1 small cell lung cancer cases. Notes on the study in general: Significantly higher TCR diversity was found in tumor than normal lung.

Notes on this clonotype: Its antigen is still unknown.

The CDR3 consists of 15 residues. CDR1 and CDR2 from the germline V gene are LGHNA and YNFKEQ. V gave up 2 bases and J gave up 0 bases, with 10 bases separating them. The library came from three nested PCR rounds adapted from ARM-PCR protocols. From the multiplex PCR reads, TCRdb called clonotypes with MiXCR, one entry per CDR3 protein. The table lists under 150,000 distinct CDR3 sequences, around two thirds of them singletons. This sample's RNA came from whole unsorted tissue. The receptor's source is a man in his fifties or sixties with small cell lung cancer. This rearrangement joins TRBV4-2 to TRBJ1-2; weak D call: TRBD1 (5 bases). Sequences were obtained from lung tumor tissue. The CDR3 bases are TGTGCCAGCAGCCAAAAAACGGGGGCTAACTATGGCTACACCTTC. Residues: CASSQKTGANYGYTF.